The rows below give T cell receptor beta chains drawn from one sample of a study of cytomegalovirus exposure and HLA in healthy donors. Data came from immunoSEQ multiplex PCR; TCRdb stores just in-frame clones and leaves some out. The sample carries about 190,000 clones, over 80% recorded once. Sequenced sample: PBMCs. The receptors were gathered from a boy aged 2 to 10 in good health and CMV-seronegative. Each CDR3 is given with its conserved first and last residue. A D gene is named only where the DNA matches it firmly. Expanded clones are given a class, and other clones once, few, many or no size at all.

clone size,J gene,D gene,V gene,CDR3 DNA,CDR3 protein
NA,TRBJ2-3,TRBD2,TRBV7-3,TGTGCCAGCAGCACCGGGACTAGCGGGGGGACTAGCACAGATACGCAGTATTTT,CASSTGTSGGTSTDTQYF
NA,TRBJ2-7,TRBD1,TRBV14,TGTGCCAGCAGCCCCTTGAACAGGGGGCAGAACGAGCAGTACTTC,CASSPLNRGQNEQYF
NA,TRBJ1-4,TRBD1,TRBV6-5,TGTGCCAGCAGTTCTACAGGGGTAGGCGAAAAACTGTTTTTT,CASSSTGVGEKLFF
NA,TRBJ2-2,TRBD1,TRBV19,TGTGCCAGTAAAGACAGGGTTCACACCGGGGAGCTGTTTTTT,CASKDRVHTGELFF
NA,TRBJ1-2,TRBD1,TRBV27,TGTGCCAGCAGTTTGAAGGGGGCGGCGGACGGCTACACCTTC,CASSLKGAADGYTF
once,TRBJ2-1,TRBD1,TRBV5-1,TGCGCCAGCAGCTTGAGGGGACAGATCAATGAGCAGTTCTTC,CASSLRGQINEQFF
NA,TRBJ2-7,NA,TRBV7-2,TGTGCCAGCAGCCTGAGGACCTACGAGCAGTACTTC,CASSLRTYEQYF
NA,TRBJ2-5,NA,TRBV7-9,TGTGCCAGCGAGACGGGGGGCCGAAAAGAGACCCAGTACTTC,CASETGGRKETQYF
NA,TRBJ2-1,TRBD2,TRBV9,TGTGCCAGCAGCGGCGGGAGTGTGACCTACAATGAGCAGTTCTTC,CASSGGSVTYNEQFF
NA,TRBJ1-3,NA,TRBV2,TGTGCCAGCATAGCCTCCTCTGGAAACACCATATATTTT,CASIASSGNTIYF
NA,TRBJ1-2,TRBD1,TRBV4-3,TGCGCCAGCAGCCAACAGACAGGGGATGGCTACACCTTC,CASSQQTGDGYTF
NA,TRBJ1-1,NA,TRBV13,TGTGCCAGCAGCTTGGGAGTGGCTGAAGCTTTCTTT,CASSLGVAEAFF
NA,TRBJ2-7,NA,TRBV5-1,TGCGCCAGCAGCTTGGCTTTTGGGCAGGGATGGGGCGAGCAGTACTTC,CASSLAFGQGWGEQYF
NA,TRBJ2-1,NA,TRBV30,TGTGCCTGGAGTGTACATACTGAGGTTTACAATGAGCAGTTCTTC,CAWSVHTEVYNEQFF
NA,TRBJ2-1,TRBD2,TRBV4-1,TGCGCCAGCAGCCAAGGGGGCCTAGCGGGAGTGCTCTACAATGAGCAGTTCTTC,CASSQGGLAGVLYNEQFF
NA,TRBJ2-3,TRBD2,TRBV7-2,TGTGCCAGCAGCCTATGGGGGGGGTCAGATACGCAGTATTTT,CASSLWGGSDTQYF
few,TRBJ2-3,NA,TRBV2,TGTGCCAGCAGTGAAAGGGTAGCGTTGTCAGATACGCAGTATTTT,CASSERVALSDTQYF
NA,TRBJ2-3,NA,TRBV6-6,TGTGCCAGCAGCCAGGGGACTATCTATAGCACAGATACGCAGTATTTT,CASSQGTIYSTDTQYF
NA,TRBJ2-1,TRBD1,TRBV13,TGTGCCAGCAGCCGCCTACAGGGGGTCCACAATGAGCAGTTCTTC,CASSRLQGVHNEQFF
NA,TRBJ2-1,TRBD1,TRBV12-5,TGTGCTAGTGGTACCGACAGGGCTTGGGAGCAGTTCTTC,CASGTDRAWEQFF
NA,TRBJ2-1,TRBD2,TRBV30,TGTGCCTGGGGCGCGGGAGCGGGGTACAATGAGCAGTTCTTC,CAWGAGAGYNEQFF
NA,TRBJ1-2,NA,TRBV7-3,TGTGCCAGCAGCTTGAGCCAGGACAGTGGCTACACCTTC,CASSLSQDSGYTF
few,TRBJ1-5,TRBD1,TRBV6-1,TGTGCCAGCAGTCCTCAGGGGGCTGGCAATCAGCCCCAGCATTTT,CASSPQGAGNQPQHF
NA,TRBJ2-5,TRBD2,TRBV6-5,TGTGCCAGCAGAGGACTAGCGGGGGCGACCCAGTACTTC,CASRGLAGATQYF
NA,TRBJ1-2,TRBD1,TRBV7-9,TGTGCCAGCAGCCCTCAGGGGGCTGGGGACGGCTACACCTTC,CASSPQGAGDGYTF
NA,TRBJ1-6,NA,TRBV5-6,TGTGCCAGCAGCTTGTATGCGACAGTCAGGATACCCCTCCACTTT,CASSLYATVRIPLHF
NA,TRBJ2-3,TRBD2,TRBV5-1,TGCGCCAGCAGCCCAAGTAGCGGGGGGACTAGCACAGATACGCAGTATTTT,CASSPSSGGTSTDTQYF
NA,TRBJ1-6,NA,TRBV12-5,TGTGCTAGTGCGAGGGATAGATCACCCCTCCACTTT,CASARDRSPLHF
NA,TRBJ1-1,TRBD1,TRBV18,TGTGCCAGCTCACGGGGACAGGGTGGGTTGACTGAAGCTTTCTTT,CASSRGQGGLTEAFF
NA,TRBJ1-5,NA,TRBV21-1,TGTGCCAGCAGCAAAGAGTTCCAGGGCAATCTTCAGCCCCAGCATTTT,CASSKEFQGNLQPQHF
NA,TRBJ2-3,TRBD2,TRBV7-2,TGTGCCAGCAGCTTAGAAGCGGGAGTGACAGATACGCAGTATTTT,CASSLEAGVTDTQYF
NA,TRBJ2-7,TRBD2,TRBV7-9,TGTGCCAGCAGCTTAGGTTCGGGAGGCCCCTGGGGCGAGCAGTACTTC,CASSLGSGGPWGEQYF
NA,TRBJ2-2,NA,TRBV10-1,TGCGCCAGCAGTCCTACCCAAGGGGCCGGGTCCTCCACCGGGGAGCTGTTTTTT,CASSPTQGAGSSTGELFF